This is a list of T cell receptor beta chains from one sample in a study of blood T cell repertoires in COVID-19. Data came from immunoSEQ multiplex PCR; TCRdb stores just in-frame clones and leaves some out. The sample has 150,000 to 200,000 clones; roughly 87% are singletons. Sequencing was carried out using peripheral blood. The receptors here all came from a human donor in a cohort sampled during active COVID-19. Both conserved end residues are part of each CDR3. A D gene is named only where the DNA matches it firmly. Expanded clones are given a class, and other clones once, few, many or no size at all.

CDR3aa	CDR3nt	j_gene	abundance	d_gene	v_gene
CASSGDSWAGNTIYF	TGTGCCAGCAGTGGAGACAGTTGGGCTGGAAACACCATATATTTT	TRBJ1-3	-	-	TRBV2
CASSPDRGQFYEQYF	TGCGCCAGCAGCCCGGACCGGGGACAGTTCTACGAGCAGTACTTC	TRBJ2-7	-	TRBD1	TRBV4-3
CASSQTEQGAYEQYF	TGTGCCAGCAGCCAGACCGAACAGGGAGCTTACGAGCAGTACTTC	TRBJ2-7	many	-	TRBV28
CASSLDRLADTTDTQYF	TGTGCCAGCAGCTTAGATCGCCTAGCGGATACCACAGATACGCAGTATTTT	TRBJ2-3	-	TRBD2	TRBV11-3
CASSSRGGHNQPQHF	TGTGCCAGCAGTTCCAGGGGTGGGCACAATCAGCCCCAGCATTTT	TRBJ1-5	-	-	TRBV27
CASSHGTSGSSSDEQYF	TGTGCCAGCAGCCACGGGACTAGCGGGAGTTCTAGCGACGAGCAGTACTTC	TRBJ2-7	-	TRBD2	TRBV4-2
CAISNLAATYEQYF	TGTGCCATCAGCAATCTAGCGGCCACCTACGAGCAGTACTTC	TRBJ2-7	once	TRBD2	TRBV10-3
CASSRQGNSPLHF	TGTGCCAGCAGCCGACAGGGGAACTCACCCCTCCACTTT	TRBJ1-6	-	TRBD1	TRBV12-3/TRBV12-4
CASSGGGTQVYEQYF	TGTGCCAGTAGTGGGGGGGGGACTCAAGTCTACGAGCAGTACTTC	TRBJ2-7	once	TRBD2	TRBV19
CASSDRLIFGGDNEQFF	TGTGCCAGCAGTGACCGGTTAATCTTTGGGGGGGACAATGAGCAGTTCTTC	TRBJ2-1	-	TRBD2	TRBV27
CASSQPRGPYEQYF	TGTGCCAGCAGCCAACCTCGGGGTCCCTACGAGCAGTACTTC	TRBJ2-7	-	-	TRBV5-5
CASSLGSLGEAQYF	TGTGCCAGCAGTTTAGGTAGCTTGGGTGAAGCCCAGTACTTC	TRBJ2-5	-	-	TRBV28
CAINTGGQRTGELFF	TGTGCCATCAACACAGGGGGGCAGCGCACCGGGGAGCTGTTTTTT	TRBJ2-2	-	TRBD1	TRBV10-3
CASSPRTSGSYEQYF	TGTGCCAGCAGCCCCCGGACTAGCGGCTCCTACGAGCAGTACTTC	TRBJ2-7	-	TRBD2	TRBV3-1/TRBV3-2
CASSPPLAGFSYNEQFF	TGTGCCAGCAGCCCCCCACTAGCGGGGTTCTCCTACAATGAGCAGTTCTTC	TRBJ2-1	-	TRBD2	TRBV11-2
CSVDRGNTEAFF	TGCAGCGTTGACAGGGGGAACACTGAAGCTTTCTTT	TRBJ1-1	-	-	TRBV29-1
CAGGQTYEQYF	TGTGCCGGCGGACAGACCTACGAGCAGTACTTC	TRBJ2-7	few	-	TRBV10-3
CASSQDEGRGGNEKLFF	TGCGCCAGCAGCCAAGATGAAGGCAGGGGTGGTAATGAAAAACTGTTTTTT	TRBJ1-4	once	-	TRBV4-3
CASSFGGPPYEQYF	TGTGCCAGCAGCTTCGGTGGGCCACCCTACGAGCAGTACTTC	TRBJ2-7	-	-	TRBV11-3
CASSWADKGGTQYF	TGTGCCAGCAGTTGGGCGGACAAGGGTGGGACCCAGTACTTC	TRBJ2-5	-	-	TRBV5-4
CASSIWQGGSGANVLTF	TGTGCCAGTAGTATATGGCAGGGGGGCTCTGGGGCCAACGTCCTGACTTTC	TRBJ2-6	-	-	TRBV19
CASSTLGSGRDTDTQYF	TGTGCCAGCAGTACATTAGGCAGCGGGAGGGACACAGATACGCAGTATTTT	TRBJ2-3	-	TRBD2	TRBV28
CASSVDSKETQYF	TGTGCCAGCAGCGTGGACAGTAAAGAGACCCAGTACTTC	TRBJ2-5	-	-	TRBV9
CASSYAGRGTGELFF	TGTGCCAGCAGTTACGCCGGCAGGGGCACCGGGGAGCTGTTTTTT	TRBJ2-2	-	-	TRBV6-5
CASSQTGSYNSPLHF	TGTGCCAGTTCCCAGACAGGGTCGTATAATTCACCCCTCCACTTT	TRBJ1-6	-	TRBD1	TRBV19
CASSNGTGRSSYNEQFF	TGTGCCAGCAGCAACGGGACAGGGAGGAGCTCCTACAATGAGCAGTTCTTC	TRBJ2-1	-	TRBD1	TRBV5-7
CATSVGQNYGYTF	TGTGCCACCAGTGTGGGCCAGAACTATGGCTACACCTTC	TRBJ1-2	-	-	TRBV24-1
CASSLAGVSNTEAFF	TGTGCCAGCAGCTTGGCCGGAGTCTCCAACACTGAAGCTTTCTTT	TRBJ1-1	-	-	TRBV5-4
CASSLGTGPYEQYF	TGTGCCAGCAGTTTGGGGACTGGACCCTACGAGCAGTACTTC	TRBJ2-7	-	-	TRBV28
CASSQDLGTGGLYEQYF	TGCGCCAGCAGCCAAGATTTAGGGACAGGGGGCTTGTACGAGCAGTACTTC	TRBJ2-7	-	TRBD1	TRBV4-3
CAWSGTLYNEQFF	TGTGCCTGGTCCGGGACTCTCTACAATGAGCAGTTCTTC	TRBJ2-1	-	-	TRBV30
CASSRTSGPQETQYF	TGCGCCAGCAGCCGGACTAGCGGTCCTCAAGAGACCCAGTACTTC	TRBJ2-5	-	TRBD2	TRBV5-1
CAWSPGQGARNSPLHF	TGTGCCTGGAGTCCCGGACAGGGGGCGCGCAATTCACCCCTCCACTTT	TRBJ1-6	-	TRBD1	TRBV30
CAISESGTSGRYEQYF	TGTGCCATCAGCGAATCCGGGACTAGCGGGAGGTACGAGCAGTACTTC	TRBJ2-7	once	TRBD2	TRBV10-3
CATSDLSLRTGGTDTQYF	TGTGCCACCAGTGATTTGAGTCTTCGGACAGGGGGCACAGATACGCAGTATTTT	TRBJ2-3	-	TRBD1	TRBV24-1
CSPTGSNEKLFF	TGCAGCCCGACAGGGTCGAATGAAAAACTGTTTTTT	TRBJ1-4	few	TRBD1	TRBV29-1
CASSLEPGTLNTGELFF	TGTGCCAGCAGCTTAGAGCCCGGGACACTCAACACCGGGGAGCTGTTTTTT	TRBJ2-2	once	-	TRBV11-3
CASSPGMPYNEQFF	TGTGCCAGCTCACCCGGGATGCCCTACAATGAGCAGTTCTTC	TRBJ2-1	-	-	TRBV18
CASSETGGSNSPLHF	TGTGCCAGCAGTGAAACAGGGGGCAGTAATTCACCCCTCCACTTT	TRBJ1-6	once	TRBD1	TRBV6-1
CASSPLGRGETQYF	TGTGCCAGCTCACCACTCGGGAGAGGAGAGACCCAGTACTTC	TRBJ2-5	-	-	TRBV18
CASSYLRQGAREKLFF	TGTGCCAGCAGTTACCTCCGACAGGGGGCTCGCGAAAAACTGTTTTTT	TRBJ1-4	-	TRBD1	TRBV6-6
CASSADRNTEAFF	TGTGCCAGCAGCGCTGACAGGAACACTGAAGCTTTCTTT	TRBJ1-1	-	-	TRBV9
CASSLSGGTGNTIYF	TGTGCCAGCAGCTTGTCCGGGGGGACTGGAAACACCATATATTTT	TRBJ1-3	-	-	TRBV11-2
CATLPRAGEGGGELFF	TGTGCCACCCTGCCGAGGGCGGGGGAAGGGGGCGGGGAGCTGTTTTTT	TRBJ2-2	-	-	TRBV7-2
CASSLRTGIFPYEQYF	TGTGCCAGCAGCTTGAGGACAGGAATTTTCCCTTACGAGCAGTACTTC	TRBJ2-7	-	TRBD1	TRBV5-5